A single sample is the source of the 14 T cell receptor beta chains below, sequenced in a study of cytomegalovirus exposure and HLA in healthy donors. Assay used: immunoSEQ multiplex PCR; TCRdb lists only in-frame clones, some missing. This table holds more than 80,000 clones, about 96% found once. Sequencing used PBMCs. The receptors here all came from a woman between 18 and 29 years old in good health and CMV-seronegative.

The rearrangement joins TRBV5-6 to TRBJ1-3; D is undetermined. CDR1 is SGHDT and CDR2 is YYEEEE in the germline V gene. V was trimmed by 5 bases and J by 4 bases, leaving 28 bases between them. This CDR3 has 19 amino acids. The chain's CDR3 is CASSHKTSVVSRIGNTIYF. CDR3 in DNA: TGTGCCAGCAGTCATAAAACCTCAGTAGTCTCGAGGATCGGAAACACCATATATTTT.

V and J are TRBV28 and TRBJ1-5; TRBD1 agrees at 9 bases. This CDR3 contains 16 residues. Looked up from germline, CDR1 is MDHEN and CDR2 is SYDVKM. V shed 5 bases and J 4 bases; nucleotides not matched to a gene: 9. The CDR3 here is CASSAPGQGLNQPQHF. DNA for the CDR3: TGTGCCAGCAGTGCCCCGGGACAGGGACTTAATCAGCCCCAGCATTTT.

The rearrangement uses TRBV5-6 and TRBJ1-4; 10 nucleotides agree with TRBD1. The CDR3 length is 16 residues. Germline trimming cut 4 bases from V and 5 bases from J; bases unmatched to any gene: 8. The germline gives CDR1 SGHDT, CDR2 YYEEEE. The CDR3 DNA follows: TGTGCCAGCAGCGAGAAACGACAGGGGGCAAATGAAAAACTGTTTTTT. It codes for CASSEKRQGANEKLFF.

The CDR3 loop is CASSLAGFNQPQHF. The CDR3 nucleotides are TGTGCCAGCAGTTTAGCAGGGTTTAATCAGCCCCAGCATTTT. J is TRBJ1-5 and V is TRBV27, with a possible D match to TRBD1 (5 bases). Trimming took off 2 bases at V and 4 bases at J, with 9 bases between the two ends. This CDR3 is 14 amino acids long. The germline gives CDR1 MNHEY, CDR2 SMNVEV (reference sequence).

The chain combines TRBV4-1 with TRBJ2-1; the match to TRBD1 covers 9 bases. The ends lost 5 bases at V and 7 bases at J; junction bases unmatched: 3. CDR3 size: 13 residues. Germline assignment: CDR1 MGHRA and CDR2 YSYEKL. In DNA form, the CDR3 reads TGCGCCAGCAGCTTCGACAGGGGGAATGAGCAGTTCTTC. Its protein product is CASSFDRGNEQFF.

The chain is built from TRBV6-1 and TRBJ2-3; perhaps TRBD2 as D (5 bases). Trimming took 8 bases from V and 12 from J, leaving 15 bases between them. Germline CDR1 reads MNHNS; CDR2 reads SASEGT. CDR3 size: 11 residues. The CDR3 nucleotides read TGTGCCAGCCCGGGGAGTACGGGACAGTATTTT. It codes for CASPGSTGQYF.

The gene calls are TRBV28 and TRBJ1-2, with D tentatively TRBD1 (5 bases). V was cut by 5 bases and J by 5 bases, with 12 bases left in between. Germline V gene sequence: CDR1 MDHEN, CDR2 SYDVKM. The CDR3 contains 13 residues. DNA for the CDR3: TGTGCCAGCAGTAGCCCGGGGGGTTATGGCTACACCTTC. Translated: CASSSPGGYGYTF.

The chain employs TRBV7-8 and TRBJ2-1; TRBD2 aligns across 9 bases. CDR1 SGHVS and CDR2 FQNEAQ come from the germline V gene. V dropped 3 bases and J dropped 5; count of bases not matched to a gene: 5. This CDR3 is 15 amino acids long. The CDR3 reads CASSLSGTSNNEQFF. Here the CDR3 DNA reads TGTGCCAGCAGCTTGTCCGGGACTAGCAACAATGAGCAGTTCTTC.

The chain joins TRBV19 to TRBJ2-3; D uncertain. The CDR3 totals 15 residues. The germline V and J ends were trimmed by 4 bases and 7 bases, with 18 bases remaining between them. The V gene's germline CDR1 is LNHDA and CDR2 SQIVND (reference sequence). This chain's CDR3 is CASSTNRARSHTQYF. The CDR3 region has the DNA TGTGCCAGTAGTACGAACCGAGCCCGGAGCCATACGCAGTATTTT. The variable domain in full, completed from reference TRBV19 and TRBJ2-3, reads DGGITQSPKYLFRKEGQNVTLSCEQNLNHDAMYWYRQDPGQGLRLIYYSQIVNDFQKGDIAEGYSVSREKKESFPLTVTSAQKNPTAFYLCASSTNRARSHTQYFGPGTRLTVL.

This clone was detected only once. The J gene is TRBJ2-1, the V gene TRBV7-9; 7 bases match TRBD1. The CDR3 consists of 16 residues. CDR1 and CDR2 (germline): SEHNR, FQNEAQ (reference sequence). Unmatched junction bases numbered 8, after V lost 3 bases and J lost 3 bases. The CDR3 sequence: CASSFGLGTDYNEQFF. The CDR3 nucleotides read TGTGCCAGCAGCTTTGGTCTCGGGACAGACTACAATGAGCAGTTCTTC.

The rearrangement links TRBV6-4 to TRBJ2-3; 10 bases line up with TRBD1. The CDR3 covers 15 residues. V trimming: 6 bases; J trimming: 1 base; junction bases outside the gene matches: 4. Germline V gene sequence: CDR1 MRHNA, CDR2 SNTAGT. DNA for the CDR3: TGTGCCAGCAGCTCCGGACAGGGGGGCACAGATACGCAGTATTTT. Translation: CASSSGQGGTDTQYF.

The chain employs TRBV6-5 and TRBJ1-1; a weak D match, TRBD1 (5 bases). Looked up from germline, CDR1 is MNHEY and CDR2 is SVGAGI. The CDR3 totals 14 residues. The ends were cut back, 0 bases at V and 5 bases at J, with 10 bases in the middle. CDR3 region: CASSYSQGGTEAFF. In DNA, the CDR3 is TGTGCCAGCAGTTACTCGCAGGGAGGTACTGAAGCTTTCTTT.

The J gene is TRBJ2-1, the V gene TRBV18, with 10 bases identical to TRBD2. Germline lookup yields CDR1 KGHSH and CDR2 LQKENI. With V trimmed by 3 bases and J by 4 bases, 9 bases remained unmatched. The CDR3 consists of 17 residues. As DNA, the CDR3 is TGTGCCAGCTCACCTCCTAGCGGGAGTATGGGTTACAATGAGCAGTTCTTC. Translation: CASSPPSGSMGYNEQFF.

The rearrangement links TRBV6-1 to TRBJ2-7; D is perhaps TRBD1 (6 bases). Germline V lookup: CDR1 MNHNS, CDR2 SASEGT. The CDR3 extends over 16 amino acids. Trimming took off 0 bases at V and 0 bases at J, with 12 bases between the two ends. CDR3 nucleotide sequence: TGTGCCAGCAGTGAAGCCGGGGCAGGGGCCTCCTACGAGCAGTACTTC. Protein sequence: CASSEAGAGASYEQYF.